This T cell receptor (beta chain) is drawn from a study of T cell responses to AZD1222 COVID-19 vaccine. Study results and limitations: The donors showed a predominance of white British ancestry and of females, with possible underestimation of clonal diversity. Baseline testing showed seropositivity in only a handful of AZD1222 recipients. Spike-specific TCR breadth and depth went up after people got two AZD1222 doses. The study found vaccine-associated CD4 TCRs spanning spike, dominant at 160-218 and 743-854.

For this clone: The antigen is not known.

The data were produced by immunoSEQ multiplex PCR, yet TCRdb's version contains in-frame clones alone and is incomplete. The table has 90,000 to 130,000 clones, around 90% seen once; the top ten hold around 3.3%. Trimming removed 1 base at V and 5 bases at J, with 7 bases between. The CDR3 runs to 12 residues. Germline loops: CDR1 SGHNT, CDR2 YYREEE (reference sequence). This chain joins TRBV5-4 and TRBJ2-7; D might be TRBD1 or TRBD2, each matching 5 bases. The material sequenced was peripheral blood, taken on day 0 of MenACWY control vaccination. This clonotype was obtained from an adult in good health. CDR3 coding DNA: TGTGCCAGCAGCTTGCGGGACCACGAGCAGTACTTC. This translates into CASSLRDHEQYF.